This T cell receptor beta chain appears in the sequencing data of a study of blood T cell repertoires in COVID-19. Seattle's enrolled individuals joined amid active infection and were then monitored longitudinally. Per the original data handling: Amplifying reference gene primers gave estimates of nucleated cell counts. Measured with immunoSEQ multiplex PCR; TCRdb has only the in-frame clones, and not every one. Clone size and V and J calls were adopted from that table, with D and trimming inferred from the DNA. The sample includes under 250,000 clones, approximately 90% seen only once; the top ten take 18%. The germline gives CDR1 LNHDA, CDR2 SQIVND (reference sequence). This CDR3 has 12 amino acids. Trimming shortened V by 7 bases and J by 13 bases, and 16 bases separated the two germline ends.

The sequence was collected from a man aged 50 or older with COVID-19, enrolled during active disease. The sample taken for sequencing was peripheral blood. V and J are TRBV19 and TRBJ1-4, with a tentative D call TRBD1 (5 bases). The DNA for the CDR3 is TGTGCCAGTACTCCGGGGGGGGATCGACTGTTTTTT. As protein: CASTPGGDRLFF.